This entry lists 19 T cell receptor beta chains sequenced from one sample in a study of metastatic and nonmetastatic thyroid tumors. Using MiXCR, TCRdb reanalyzed the PCR reads. The sample records 25,000 to 35,000 clones, approximately 17% being singletons. There were no patients who had received any treatment before thyroid surgery. The sample consisted of blood. These receptors originate from a female donor with papillary thyroid cancer or a benign thyroid nodule (not recorded which). Some clones in this sample may be carry-over from other donors' samples.

This clone was seen ten or more times. This chain uses TRBV7-2 with TRBJ2-3, with D tentatively TRBD2 (7 bases). This CDR3 is built from 14 residues. Between the trimmed V and J ends, which lost 0 bases and 6 bases, there was a span of 10 bases. CDR1 is SGHTA, CDR2 FQGNSA, per germline. In nucleotides, the CDR3 is TGTGCCAGCAGCTTAGCGGGGGGGCGTGATACGCAGTATTTT. Translation: CASSLAGGRDTQYF.

This clone showed up many times. The CDR3 DNA is TGTGCCAGCGCCCCCCTCGGGCCGGCGTCAAATGAGCAGTTCTTC. Translation: CASAPLGPASNEQFF. The V call is TRBV12-3 or TRBV12-4, the J call TRBJ2-1, with unresolved D. V shed 8 bases and J shed 7 bases, with 21 bases lying between them. The CDR3 length is 15 residues.

There are a few counts of this clone. The genes are TRBV19 and TRBJ1-5; TRBD1 might be the D (5 bases). Per the germline V gene, CDR1 is LNHDA and CDR2 is SQIVND (reference sequence). Trimming stripped 6 bases from V and 0 bases from J, with 9 bases between. This CDR3 region has 14 residues. CDR3 residues: CASRKGTSNQPQHF. The CDR3 coding sequence is TGTGCCAGTAGAAAGGGGACTAGCAATCAGCCCCAGCATTTT.

This clone was seen repeatedly, ten times or more. The V call is TRBV27, the J call TRBJ1-2; D is undetermined. Germline loops: CDR1 MNHEY, CDR2 SMNVEV (reference sequence). The CDR3 consists of 15 residues. The V end was cut by 2 bases, the J end by 3 bases, with 13 bases between. The CDR3 region has the DNA TGTGCCAGCAGTTTACGGCCGGGAACATACTATGGCTACACCTTC. Protein product: CASSLRPGTYYGYTF.

This clone was recorded many times. This chain joins TRBV24-1 and TRBJ2-1; D remains unclear. Trimming took off 2 bases at V and 2 bases at J, with 3 bases between the two ends. Germline loops: CDR1 KGHDR, CDR2 SFDVKD. This CDR3 has 13 amino acids. The CDR3 spells CATSDWTYNEQFF. The CDR3, as DNA: TGTGCCACCAGTGATTGGACCTACAATGAGCAGTTCTTC.

This clone has ten or more counts. This chain connects TRBV28 to TRBJ2-7; D remains unclear. This CDR3 is 15 amino acids long. Trimming cost V 2 bases and J 7 bases, with 18 bases left between them. Germline CDR1 MDHEN, CDR2 SYDVKM. In nucleotides, the CDR3 is TGTGCCAGCAGTTTAAGACGACGCCCCTTGGAAGAGCAGTACTTC. Residues: CASSLRRRPLEEQYF.

The chain couples TRBV13 to TRBJ2-7; maybe TRBD1 (5 bases). Per the germline V gene, CDR1 is PRHDT and CDR2 is FYEKMQ (reference sequence). Trimming left V 3 bases short and J 3 bases short, with 12 bases between. The CDR3 runs 14 residues. The CDR3, as DNA: TGTGCCAGCAGCTTGACAGTTTCCCTCTACGAGCAGTACTTC. This encodes CASSLTVSLYEQYF. The complete variable domain, with remaining parts taken from reference TRBV13 and TRBJ2-7, reads AAGVIQSPRHLIKEKRETATLKCYPIPRHDTVYWYQQGPGQDPQFLISFYEKMQSDKGSIPDRFSAQQFSDYHSELNMSSLELGDSALYFCASSLTVSLYEQYFGPGTRLTVT.

This clone has at least ten counts. The V gene is TRBV6-5, the J gene TRBJ1-6, with D possibly being TRBD1 (6 bases). Germline V lookup: CDR1 MNHEY, CDR2 SVGAGI. The V end lost 1 base, the J end lost 9 bases, and 16 bases lay between the germline ends. This CDR3 spans 16 amino acids. CDR3 loop: CASSYYAGAISSPLHF. Written as DNA, the CDR3 is TGTGCCAGCAGTTACTACGCGGGGGCGATTTCTTCACCCCTCCACTTT.

The J gene is TRBJ1-1, the V gene TRBV9; no clear D gene. The germline CDR1 and CDR2 sequences are SGDLS and YYNGEE. The CDR3 runs to 12 residues. Trimming removed 3 bases at V and 2 bases at J, with 5 bases between. The CDR3 sequence: CASSGSNTEAFF. In nucleotides, the CDR3 is TGTGCCAGCAGCGGATCTAACACTGAAGCTTTCTTT.

This clone was picked up many times. The rearrangement links TRBV11-2 to TRBJ2-1; no clear D gene. Germline V gene lookup returns CDR1 SGHAT and CDR2 FQNNGV. V lost 3 bases and J 5 bases, leaving 8 bases between the germline ends. The CDR3 has 13 residues. This CDR3 reads CASSFSRNNEQFF. Written as DNA, the CDR3 is TGTGCCAGCAGCTTTTCCAGAAACAATGAGCAGTTCTTC.

This clone was seen ten or more times. The CDR3 loop reads CASSRGSQQYEQYF. CDR3 DNA: TGTGCCAGTAGTCGAGGCAGCCAGCAGTACGAGCAGTACTTC. This chain connects TRBV19 to TRBJ2-7; no clear D gene. The CDR3 has 14 amino acids. The V gene lost 5 bases and the J gene lost 4 bases, with 15 bases spanning the gap. CDR1 and CDR2 from the germline V gene are LNHDA and SQIVND (reference sequence).

This clone was recorded many times. The gene calls are TRBV5-1 and TRBJ1-4; no definite D call. Germline assignment: CDR1 SGHRS and CDR2 YFSETQ. The CDR3 has 14 amino acids. The germline V and J ends were trimmed by 2 bases and 1 base, with 6 bases remaining between them. The CDR3 sequence is CASSLDGTNEKLFF. In nucleotides, the CDR3 is TGCGCCAGCAGCTTAGACGGAACTAATGAAAAACTGTTTTTT.

This clone was counted at least ten times. This chain links TRBV12-3 or TRBV12-4 with TRBJ1-1; a possible D gene is TRBD1 (5 bases). There are 14 residues in the CDR3. Trimming took 3 bases from V and 5 from J, leaving 13 bases between them. The CDR3 DNA sequence: TGTGCCAGCAGTTTTCAGGGTGTGAGTACTGAAGCTTTCTTT. Protein product: CASSFQGVSTEAFF.

This clone came up many times. The rearrangement uses TRBV7-9 and TRBJ1-5, with 7 bases aligning to TRBD1. In germline, CDR1 is SEHNR, CDR2 FQNEAQ (reference sequence). The V gene end was trimmed by 6 bases and the J gene end by 5 bases; junction bases not matched to a gene: 7. The CDR3 is 14 amino acids. CDR3 sequence reads: CASSLTGSHQPQHF. The CDR3, as DNA: TGTGCCAGCAGTTTGACAGGGTCTCATCAGCCCCAGCATTTT. The full variable domain, with the rest looked up from reference TRBV7-9 and TRBJ1-5, is DTGVSQNPRHKITKRGQNVTFRCDPISEHNRLYWYRQTLGQGPEFLTYFQNEAQLEKSRLLSDRFSAERPKGSFSTLEIQRTEQGDSAMYLCASSLTGSHQPQHFGDGTRLSIL.

This clone has at least ten counts. CDR3 coding DNA: TGCAGTGCTTCTCCAAAGTCCCTCCACTTT. Its translation is CSASPKSLHF. The chain is built from TRBV20-1 and TRBJ1-6, with D unclear. The V gene's germline CDR1 is DFQATT and CDR2 SNEGSKA (reference sequence). Deletions cut 5 bases from V and 14 bases from J, with 10 bases between. The CDR3 runs to 10 residues.

This clone was counted between two and nine times. The genes are TRBV7-2 and TRBJ2-2; 11 bases line up with TRBD2. CDR1 SGHTA and CDR2 FQGNSA come from the germline V gene. V shed 5 bases, J shed 0 bases, and the junction held 14 bases outside the gene matches. The CDR3 contains 20 residues. CDR3 bases: TGTGCCAGCAGCGCCCAACCCGGGACTAGCGGAAAAGCGAACACCGGGGAGCTGTTTTTT. Translated: CASSAQPGTSGKANTGELFF.

The chain is built from TRBV27 and TRBJ2-1; D not certain. This CDR3 spans 12 amino acids. Germline V gene data show CDR1 as MNHEY and CDR2 as SMNVEV (reference sequence). Trimming stripped 2 bases from V and 7 bases from J, with 6 bases between. In nucleotides, the CDR3 is TGTGCCAGCAGTTTAGACGGGAATGAGCAGTTCTTC. As protein: CASSLDGNEQFF.

Remarks on this clone: The junction and the germline gene differ at one end; a read error may be behind it. DNA of the CDR3: TGTGCCAGCAGCCCCTACGACACCGTGGAGCTTTTTTTT. It yields the protein CASSPYDTVELFF. The rearrangement joins TRBV4-2 to TRBJ2-2; D not resolved. Per germline, CDR1 LGHNA and CDR2 YNFKEQ. This CDR3 has 13 amino acids.

This clone was recorded many times. Here the CDR3 reads CASSLTHGAQIDSTDTQYF. CDR3 nucleotide sequence: TGTGCCAGCAGCTTGACGCACGGGGCGCAAATAGATAGCACAGATACGCAGTATTTT. The rearrangement links TRBV7-3 to TRBJ2-3; either TRBD1 or TRBD2 may supply D (5 bases each). The germline V gene encodes CDR1 SGHTA and CDR2 FQGTGA. Trimming took off 3 bases at V and 0 bases at J, with 22 bases between the two ends. The length of the CDR3 is 19 residues.